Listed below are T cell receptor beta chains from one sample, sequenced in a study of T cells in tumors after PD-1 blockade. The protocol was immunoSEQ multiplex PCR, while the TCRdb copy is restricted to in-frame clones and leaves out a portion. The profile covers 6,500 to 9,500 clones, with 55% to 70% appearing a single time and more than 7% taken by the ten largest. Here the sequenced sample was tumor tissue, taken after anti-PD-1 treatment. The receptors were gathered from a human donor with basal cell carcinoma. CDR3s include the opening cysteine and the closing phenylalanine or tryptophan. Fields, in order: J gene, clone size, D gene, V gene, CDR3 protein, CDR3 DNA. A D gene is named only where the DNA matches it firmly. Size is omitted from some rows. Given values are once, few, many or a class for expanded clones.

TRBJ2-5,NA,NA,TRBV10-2,CASSIRLDHKGLGYQETQYF,TGCGCCAGCAGTATTCGACTTGACCACAAAGGTTTAGGTTACCAAGAGACCCAGTACTTC
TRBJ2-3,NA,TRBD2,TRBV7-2,CASSLQAGSGDTQYF,TGTGCCAGCAGCTTACAAGCGGGGAGTGGAGATACGCAGTATTTT
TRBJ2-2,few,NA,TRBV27,CASKNGGRRTGELFF,TGTGCCAGCAAGAATGGGGGCCGTAGGACCGGGGAGCTGTTTTTT
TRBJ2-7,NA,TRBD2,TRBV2,CASSLLGLAGAYEQYF,TGTGCCAGCAGCCTTCTCGGACTAGCGGGGGCCTACGAGCAGTACTTC
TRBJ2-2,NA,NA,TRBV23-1,CASSHLINGELFF,TGCGCCAGCAGTCACCTTATCAATGGGGAGCTGTTTTTT
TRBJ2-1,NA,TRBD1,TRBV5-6,CASSLDRIYNEQFF,TGTGCCAGCAGCCTGGACAGGATTTACAATGAGCAGTTCTTC
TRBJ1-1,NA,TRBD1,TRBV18,CASSQTGGHTEAFF,TGTGCCAGCTCACAGACAGGGGGCCACACTGAAGCTTTCTTT
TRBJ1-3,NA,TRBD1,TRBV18,CASSPQQGDTIYF,TGTGCCAGCTCACCACAACAGGGGGACACCATATATTTT
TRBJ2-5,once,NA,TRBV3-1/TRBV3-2,CASSQAGETQYF,TGTGCCAGCAGCCAGGCGGGGGAGACCCAGTACTTC
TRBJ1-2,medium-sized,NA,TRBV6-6,CASSYSTGVSYGYTF,TGTGCCAGCAGTTACTCGACAGGTGTAAGCTATGGCTACACCTTC
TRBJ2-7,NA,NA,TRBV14,CASSHAYEQYF,TGTGCCAGCAGCCACGCCTACGAGCAGTACTTC
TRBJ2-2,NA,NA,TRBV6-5,CASSPGRNTGELFF,TGTGCCAGCAGCCCGGGACGGAACACCGGGGAGCTGTTTTTT
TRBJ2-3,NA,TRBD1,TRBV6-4,CASRAGQGTTDTQYF,TGTGCCAGCAGGGCGGGACAGGGTACCACAGATACGCAGTATTTT
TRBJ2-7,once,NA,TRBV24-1,CATLTVGEYEQYF,TGTGCCACCCTGACAGTGGGGGAATACGAGCAGTACTTC
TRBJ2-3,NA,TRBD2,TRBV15,CATSRERAGGPDSDTQYF,TGTGCCACCAGCAGAGAACGAGCGGGAGGGCCGGATTCAGATACGCAGTATTTT
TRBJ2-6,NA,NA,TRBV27,CASSQDGSGANVLTF,TGTGCCAGCAGTCAGGACGGCTCTGGGGCCAACGTCCTGACTTTC
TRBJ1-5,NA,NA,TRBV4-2,CASSQGGAGVHQPQHF,TGTGCCAGCAGCCAGGGAGGGGCAGGGGTGCATCAGCCCCAGCATTTT
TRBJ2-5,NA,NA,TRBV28,CASGLGGQETQYF,TGTGCCAGCGGGCTGGGGGGCCAAGAGACCCAGTACTTC
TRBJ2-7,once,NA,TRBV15,CATSRDTASDNYEQYF,TGTGCCACCAGCAGAGATACGGCTAGCGACAACTACGAGCAGTACTTC
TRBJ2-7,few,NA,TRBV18,CASSPREFYEQYF,TGTGCCAGCTCACCACGCGAGTTCTACGAGCAGTACTTC
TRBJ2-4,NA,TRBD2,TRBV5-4,CASSPPVAGGKNIQYF,TGTGCCAGCAGCCCCCCGGTAGCGGGAGGGAAAAACATTCAGTACTTC
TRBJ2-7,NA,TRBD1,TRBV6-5,CASGTAYEQYF,TGTGCCAGCGGGACAGCTTACGAGCAGTACTTC
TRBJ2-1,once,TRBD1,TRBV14,CASSPLTGSNEQFF,TGTGCCAGCAGCCCTTTGACAGGGTCCAATGAGCAGTTCTTC
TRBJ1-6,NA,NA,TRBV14,CASSPTDSPLHF,TGTGCCAGCAGCCCGACCGATTCACCCCTCCACTTT
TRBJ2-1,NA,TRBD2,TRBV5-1,CASSYGDYTAENEQFF,TGCGCCAGCAGCTACGGGGACTATACGGCCGAGAATGAGCAGTTCTTC
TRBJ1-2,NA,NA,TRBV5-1,CASSLQPGTKGYTF,TGCGCCAGCAGCCTACAACCCGGGACAAAAGGCTACACCTTC
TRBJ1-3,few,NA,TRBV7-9,CASSPTRWDTIYF,TGTGCCAGCAGCCCTACCCGGTGGGACACCATATATTTT
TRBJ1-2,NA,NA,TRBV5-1,CASSPASGYNYGYTF,TGCGCCAGCAGCCCAGCCAGTGGGTATAACTATGGCTACACCTTC
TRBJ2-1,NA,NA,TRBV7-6,CASSLQGGYNEQFF,TGTGCCAGCAGCTTACAGGGGGGCTACAATGAGCAGTTCTTC
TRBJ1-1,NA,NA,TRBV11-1,CASSLLSNTEAFF,TGTGCCAGCAGCTTACTCTCAAACACTGAAGCTTTCTTT
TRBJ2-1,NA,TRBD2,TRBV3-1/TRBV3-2,CASSQAWRGGHEQFF,TGTGCCAGCAGCCAAGCTTGGCGGGGGGGCCATGAGCAGTTCTTC
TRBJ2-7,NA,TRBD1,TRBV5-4,CASSSPGRGPYEQYF,TGTGCCAGCAGCTCCCCGGGCAGGGGGCCTTACGAGCAGTACTTC
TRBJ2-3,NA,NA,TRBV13,CASSLGASFTDTQYF,TGTGCCAGCAGCTTAGGGGCTAGCTTCACAGATACGCAGTATTTT
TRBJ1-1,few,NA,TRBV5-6,CASSLSGLARGLDTEAFF,TGTGCCAGCAGCTTAAGTGGGTTGGCCCGGGGCCTCGACACTGAAGCTTTCTTT
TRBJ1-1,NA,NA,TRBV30,CAWTRGGSPNTEAFF,TGTGCCTGGACTCGAGGAGGCAGTCCGAACACTGAAGCTTTCTTT
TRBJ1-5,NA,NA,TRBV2,CASSFDRKDQPQHF,TGTGCCAGCAGCTTTGACAGGAAGGACCAGCCCCAGCATTTT
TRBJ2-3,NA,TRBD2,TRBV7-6,CASSSVAGGSTDTQYF,TGTGCCAGCAGCTCCGTAGCGGGAGGGTCCACAGATACGCAGTATTTT
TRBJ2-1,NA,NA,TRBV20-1,CSAPGPLQFF,TGCAGTGCTCCAGGGCCTCTTCAGTTCTTC
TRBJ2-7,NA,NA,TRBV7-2,CASSLASSGGVNEQYF,TGTGCCAGCAGCTTAGCGTCTTCAGGGGGGGTCAACGAGCAGTACTTC
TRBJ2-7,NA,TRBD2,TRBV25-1,CASSETSGSQYEQYF,TGTGCCAGCAGTGAAACTAGCGGGAGTCAATACGAGCAGTACTTC